This entry lists 2 T cell receptor beta chains sequenced from one sample in a study of cytomegalovirus exposure and HLA in healthy donors. Vbeta (60) and Jbeta (13) primers were used in the PCR. The protocol was immunoSEQ multiplex PCR, while the TCRdb copy is restricted to in-frame clones and leaves out a portion. The sample holds about 140,000 clones; 80% are singletons and the top ten take 5% to 5.5%. Sequencing used PBMCs. The source of these receptors is a male donor in good health and CMV-seronegative.

This chain links TRBV5-4 with TRBJ2-1; perhaps TRBD1 as D (7 bases). There are 14 residues in the CDR3. Trimming stripped 7 bases from V and 6 bases from J, with 17 bases between. Germline CDR1 SGHNT, CDR2 YYREEE (reference sequence). The CDR3: CASGARQGGNEQFF. In nucleotides, the CDR3 is TGTGCCAGCGGCGCCCGACAGGGAGGCAATGAGCAGTTCTTC.

CDR3 nucleotides: TGCGCCAGCAGCGACCATACTAGCGGCAATACGCAGTATTTT. Translation: CASSDHTSGNTQYF. V usage is TRBV5-1 and J usage is TRBJ2-3; 8 bases are shared with TRBD2. This CDR3 spans 14 amino acids. Germline CDR1 reads SGHRS; CDR2 reads YFSETQ. V lost 4 bases, J lost 7 bases, and 8 bases stayed unmatched.